Listed below are T cell receptor beta chains from one sample, sequenced in a study of T-cell reconstitution after alpha-beta-depleted transplantation in children. TCRdb redid the calling of the PCR reads with MiXCR, one entry per CDR3 protein. The table has about 420,000 distinct CDR3 sequences, 11% seen once; the top ten hold 4.5% to 6%. Sequenced material: PBMCs from the stem cell graft donor, taken from the stem cell graft. The receptors were sampled from a human donor who donated a stem cell graft to a child with acute myeloid leukemia. Each CDR3 is given with its conserved first and last residue. A D gene is named only where the DNA matches it firmly. Clone size is given for some rows only: seen once, a few or many times, or a class if the clone is expanded.

CDR3 DNA: TGTGCCAGCAGTTTTGTTTCTTTAGAGACCCAGTACTTC
CDR3 protein: CASSFVSLETQYF
J gene: TRBJ2-5
clone size: few
CDR3 length: 13
D gene: NA
V gene: TRBV12-3/TRBV12-4

CDR3 DNA: TGCGCCAGCAGCTCCCGTGGGGGGTCGGGGCAGCCCCAGCATTTT
CDR3 protein: CASSSRGGSGQPQHF
J gene: TRBJ1-5
clone size: few
CDR3 length: 15
D gene: NA
V gene: TRBV5-1

CDR3 DNA: TGCGCCAGCACCCAAGGAGTCGGAGGGCCGAAGAACACTGACGCTTTCTTT
CDR3 protein: CASTQGVGGPKNTDAFF
J gene: TRBJ1-1
clone size: NA
CDR3 length: 17
D gene: NA
V gene: TRBV4-1

CDR3 DNA: TGTGCCAGCAGCACCAGCGTTGCAGCTAATGAAAAACTGTTTTTT
CDR3 protein: CASSTSVAANEKLFF
J gene: TRBJ1-4
clone size: NA
CDR3 length: 15
D gene: NA
V gene: TRBV7-6

CDR3 DNA: TGCAGTGCAACTGACCGGCCACAAGCTTTCTTT
CDR3 protein: CSATDRPQAFF
J gene: TRBJ1-1
clone size: few
CDR3 length: 11
D gene: NA
V gene: TRBV20-1

CDR3 DNA: TGTGCCAGCAGCTTAGAACAGGGGAATAGCAATCAGCCCCAGCATTTT
CDR3 protein: CASSLEQGNSNQPQHF
J gene: TRBJ1-5
clone size: few
CDR3 length: 16
D gene: TRBD1
V gene: TRBV7-6

CDR3 DNA: TGCAGTGCTAGGCTTGCCCTGGGAGAGACCCAGTACTTC
CDR3 protein: CSARLALGETQYF
J gene: TRBJ2-5
clone size: few
CDR3 length: 13
D gene: NA
V gene: TRBV20-1

CDR3 DNA: TGTGCCAGCAGCTTAACTGCCGGGGGGTCGGGTGAGACCCAGTACTTC
CDR3 protein: CASSLTAGGSGETQYF
J gene: TRBJ2-5
clone size: NA
CDR3 length: 16
D gene: TRBD2
V gene: TRBV7-3

CDR3 DNA: TGTGCCAGCACTAGGCTAGCGGAGAACACCGGGGAGCTGTTTTTT
CDR3 protein: CASTRLAENTGELFF
J gene: TRBJ2-2
clone size: many
CDR3 length: 15
D gene: TRBD2
V gene: TRBV12-3/TRBV12-4

CDR3 DNA: TGTGCCAGCAGTTACGGGATGAGCACAGATACGCAGTATTTT
CDR3 protein: CASSYGMSTDTQYF
J gene: TRBJ2-3
clone size: many
CDR3 length: 14
D gene: NA
V gene: TRBV6-2/TRBV6-3

CDR3 DNA: TGCACCGGACTAGCGGGGAACTACAATGAGCAGTTCTTC
CDR3 protein: CTGLAGNYNEQFF
J gene: TRBJ2-1
clone size: NA
CDR3 length: 13
D gene: TRBD2
V gene: TRBV29-1

CDR3 DNA: TGTGCCACCAGCGGACTAGCGGAGCGCGGGGAGCTGTTTTTT
CDR3 protein: CATSGLAERGELFF
J gene: TRBJ2-2
clone size: few
CDR3 length: 14
D gene: TRBD2
V gene: TRBV15

CDR3 DNA: TGTGCCAGCAGCGAAAGTGCACCAAACCAAGAGACCCAGTACTTC
CDR3 protein: CASSESAPNQETQYF
J gene: TRBJ2-5
clone size: NA
CDR3 length: 15
D gene: NA
V gene: TRBV3-1

CDR3 DNA: TGCAGTGCTGGAGTTACGGCCGTAGTCTACACCTTC
CDR3 protein: CSAGVTAVVYTF
J gene: TRBJ1-2
clone size: NA
CDR3 length: 12
D gene: NA
V gene: TRBV20-1

CDR3 DNA: TGTGCCACCTGCTTGGCAGTAGCCAAAAACATTCAGTACTTC
CDR3 protein: CATCLAVAKNIQYF
J gene: TRBJ2-4
clone size: NA
CDR3 length: 14
D gene: NA
V gene: TRBV24-1

CDR3 DNA: TGTGCTATCCCATCCCGTCTAGCGGAGCAAGAGACCCAGTACTTC
CDR3 protein: CAIPSRLAEQETQYF
J gene: TRBJ2-5
clone size: few
CDR3 length: 15
D gene: TRBD2
V gene: TRBV3-1

CDR3 DNA: TGCAGCGCGGGGGAGGCCAAAAACATTCAGTACTTC
CDR3 protein: CSAGEAKNIQYF
J gene: TRBJ2-4
clone size: few
CDR3 length: 12
D gene: NA
V gene: TRBV29-1

CDR3 DNA: TGCAGTGCTAGAGGAATTCCCTCGGGACAAGGGGTTACGCAGTATTTT
CDR3 protein: CSARGIPSGQGVTQYF
J gene: TRBJ2-3
clone size: few
CDR3 length: 16
D gene: NA
V gene: TRBV20-1

CDR3 DNA: TGTGCCAGCAGCCCCTCGGGAGGGGGCGGTGGCTACACCTTC
CDR3 protein: CASSPSGGGGGYTF
J gene: TRBJ1-2
clone size: many
CDR3 length: 14
D gene: TRBD1
V gene: TRBV7-9

CDR3 DNA: TGCGCCAGCAGCCAAGAGTGGGGACCTGACTATGGCTACACCTTC
CDR3 protein: CASSQEWGPDYGYTF
J gene: TRBJ1-2
clone size: many
CDR3 length: 15
D gene: NA
V gene: TRBV4-1

CDR3 DNA: TGCGCCAGCAGCGCGGAAACCAGGCCTGAGCAGTTCTTC
CDR3 protein: CASSAETRPEQFF
J gene: TRBJ2-1
clone size: few
CDR3 length: 13
D gene: NA
V gene: TRBV5-1

CDR3 DNA: TGCAGTGCGGCGGGAGTCTACAATGAGCAGTTCTTC
CDR3 protein: CSAAGVYNEQFF
J gene: TRBJ2-1
clone size: NA
CDR3 length: 12
D gene: TRBD2
V gene: TRBV20-1

CDR3 DNA: TGCAGTGCTAGAAGAGACGCCTACGAGCAGTACTTC
CDR3 protein: CSARRDAYEQYF
J gene: TRBJ2-7
clone size: NA
CDR3 length: 12
D gene: NA
V gene: TRBV20-1

CDR3 DNA: TGTGCCAGCAGCCCCCCAGGGGGCTTACACAATGAGCAGTTCTTC
CDR3 protein: CASSPPGGLHNEQFF
J gene: TRBJ2-1
clone size: NA
CDR3 length: 15
D gene: TRBD1
V gene: TRBV2

CDR3 DNA: TGTGCCAGCAGCCCCTGGCGTTCTAGCACAGATACGCAGTATTTT
CDR3 protein: CASSPWRSSTDTQYF
J gene: TRBJ2-3
clone size: few
CDR3 length: 15
D gene: NA
V gene: TRBV9

CDR3 DNA: TGCAGCGCCCGTGGGACTTACCAAGAGACCCAGTACTTC
CDR3 protein: CSARGTYQETQYF
J gene: TRBJ2-5
clone size: many
CDR3 length: 13
D gene: NA
V gene: TRBV29-1

CDR3 DNA: TGCAGCGCCTCGGGGGGGGCCAGGTCGACAGATACGCAGTATTTT
CDR3 protein: CSASGGARSTDTQYF
J gene: TRBJ2-3
clone size: NA
CDR3 length: 15
D gene: TRBD2
V gene: TRBV29-1

CDR3 DNA: TGCAGTGCTTCAGACCAGAGAGGAGGCGACCAGTACTTC
CDR3 protein: CSASDQRGGDQYF
J gene: TRBJ2-5
clone size: NA
CDR3 length: 13
D gene: NA
V gene: TRBV20-1

CDR3 DNA: TGTGCCAGCAGTGCAGGACTAGCGATCTACGAGCAGTACTTC
CDR3 protein: CASSAGLAIYEQYF
J gene: TRBJ2-7
clone size: few
CDR3 length: 14
D gene: TRBD2
V gene: TRBV27

CDR3 DNA: TGTGCCAGCAGCCAGACTAGCGGGGGGCGATACAATGAGCAGTTCTTC
CDR3 protein: CASSQTSGGRYNEQFF
J gene: TRBJ2-1
clone size: few
CDR3 length: 16
D gene: TRBD2
V gene: TRBV12-3/TRBV12-4

CDR3 DNA: TGCAGTGCTGGAACGGGGGCGAACACCGGGGAGCTGTTTTTT
CDR3 protein: CSAGTGANTGELFF
J gene: TRBJ2-2
clone size: few
CDR3 length: 14
D gene: NA
V gene: TRBV20-1

CDR3 DNA: TGTGCCAGCAGCCCTGGACGGGAAAACACTGAAGCTTTCTTT
CDR3 protein: CASSPGRENTEAFF
J gene: TRBJ1-1
clone size: NA
CDR3 length: 14
D gene: NA
V gene: TRBV7-3

CDR3 DNA: TGTGCCAGTAGTATCGGGGGGCGGACGGGAGAGACCCAGTACTTC
CDR3 protein: CASSIGGRTGETQYF
J gene: TRBJ2-5
clone size: NA
CDR3 length: 15
D gene: NA
V gene: TRBV19

CDR3 DNA: TGTGCCAGCAATACAGGGTTCACGGCCAAAAACATTCAGTACTTC
CDR3 protein: CASNTGFTAKNIQYF
J gene: TRBJ2-4
clone size: NA
CDR3 length: 15
D gene: NA
V gene: TRBV28

CDR3 DNA: TGCAGCGCAATCAGTCGGCAGGGGGCCGGCGGCTACACCTTC
CDR3 protein: CSAISRQGAGGYTF
J gene: TRBJ1-2
clone size: few
CDR3 length: 14
D gene: TRBD1
V gene: TRBV29-1

CDR3 DNA: TGCAGTGCCTCCGGGACAGGTTCTACCGGGGAGCTGTTTTTT
CDR3 protein: CSASGTGSTGELFF
J gene: TRBJ2-2
clone size: few
CDR3 length: 14
D gene: TRBD1
V gene: TRBV20-1

CDR3 DNA: TGCGCCAGCAGTTTGACTAGCGGGGGGTCAGTTGAGCAGTTCTTC
CDR3 protein: CASSLTSGGSVEQFF
J gene: TRBJ2-1
clone size: many
CDR3 length: 15
D gene: TRBD2
V gene: TRBV5-1

CDR3 DNA: TGTGCCACCTACACCACCGGGGAGCTGTTTTTT
CDR3 protein: CATYTTGELFF
J gene: TRBJ2-2
clone size: many
CDR3 length: 11
D gene: NA
V gene: TRBV12-3/TRBV12-4

CDR3 DNA: TGTGCCAGCACGTGGGTTCTTCCCTCTGGGGCCAACGTCCTGACTTTC
CDR3 protein: CASTWVLPSGANVLTF
J gene: TRBJ2-6
clone size: few
CDR3 length: 16
D gene: NA
V gene: TRBV5-5

CDR3 DNA: TGTGCCATCCGAGCAGGGTCAACTAATGAAAAACTGTTTTTT
CDR3 protein: CAIRAGSTNEKLFF
J gene: TRBJ1-4
clone size: many
CDR3 length: 14
D gene: NA
V gene: TRBV10-3

CDR3 DNA: TGTGCCAGCAGCCCGCGTAGGGAGAACACTGAAGCTTTCTTT
CDR3 protein: CASSPRRENTEAFF
J gene: TRBJ1-1
clone size: NA
CDR3 length: 14
D gene: NA
V gene: TRBV7-2

CDR3 DNA: TGTGCCAGCAGCCGTGACAGGGGGCGATGGGCCCAGTACTTC
CDR3 protein: CASSRDRGRWAQYF
J gene: TRBJ2-5
clone size: NA
CDR3 length: 14
D gene: TRBD1
V gene: TRBV6-1

CDR3 DNA: TGTGCCAGCAGTTTAAGGCAGGGGGCCGTCGGGGAGCTGTTTTTT
CDR3 protein: CASSLRQGAVGELFF
J gene: TRBJ2-2
clone size: NA
CDR3 length: 15
D gene: TRBD1
V gene: TRBV12-3/TRBV12-4

CDR3 DNA: TGTGCCAGCAGCTTAGGAGGTTCTAAGGAGACCCAGTACTTC
CDR3 protein: CASSLGGSKETQYF
J gene: TRBJ2-5
clone size: few
CDR3 length: 14
D gene: NA
V gene: TRBV7-2

CDR3 DNA: TGTGCCAGCAGGGGACAGTTCAACACAGATACGCAGTATTTT
CDR3 protein: CASRGQFNTDTQYF
J gene: TRBJ2-3
clone size: NA
CDR3 length: 14
D gene: TRBD1
V gene: TRBV6-5

CDR3 DNA: TGTGCCAGCAGCGGCTGGGACAGGGGCAACATTCAGTACTTC
CDR3 protein: CASSGWDRGNIQYF
J gene: TRBJ2-4
clone size: NA
CDR3 length: 14
D gene: TRBD1
V gene: TRBV5-5

CDR3 DNA: TGTGCCATCAGTGGACAGTCCCTGGGCTACACCTTC
CDR3 protein: CAISGQSLGYTF
J gene: TRBJ1-2
clone size: NA
CDR3 length: 12
D gene: NA
V gene: TRBV10-3

CDR3 DNA: TGTGCCAGCAGCCGACCAAGCCAGACAGGGGGAATGGGCTACACCTTC
CDR3 protein: CASSRPSQTGGMGYTF
J gene: TRBJ1-2
clone size: few
CDR3 length: 16
D gene: TRBD1
V gene: TRBV4-2

CDR3 DNA: TGCGCCAGCAGCCCCGAAAGAGTATCCTACGAGCAGTACTTC
CDR3 protein: CASSPERVSYEQYF
J gene: TRBJ2-7
clone size: few
CDR3 length: 14
D gene: NA
V gene: TRBV5-1

CDR3 DNA: TGTGTCAGCAGCCCCGCTGCGGGGAACACCGGGGAGCTGTTTTTT
CDR3 protein: CVSSPAAGNTGELFF
J gene: TRBJ2-2
clone size: NA
CDR3 length: 15
D gene: NA
V gene: TRBV7-8

CDR3 DNA: TGTGCCAGCAGTAACAGGGGAAACTATGGCTACACCTTC
CDR3 protein: CASSNRGNYGYTF
J gene: TRBJ1-2
clone size: few
CDR3 length: 13
D gene: TRBD1
V gene: TRBV12-3/TRBV12-4

CDR3 DNA: TGCGCCAGCAGCCTGGGACCGTTAGTCAATCAGCCCCAGCATTTT
CDR3 protein: CASSLGPLVNQPQHF
J gene: TRBJ1-5
clone size: few
CDR3 length: 15
D gene: NA
V gene: TRBV4-1